Shown below are 17 T cell receptor beta chains from a single sample sequenced in a study of T cell responses to AZD1222 COVID-19 vaccine (dated by TCRdb to about 2021). Libraries were made using the immunoSEQ multiplex PCR assay. This is the immuneACCESS table as TCRdb keeps it, with only in-frame sequences that have V and J called. A part of the clones is gone; compared with another copy, unresolved V genes explain less than half, and the rest is unexplained. The sample yields 120,000 to 150,000 clones; approximately 88% were counted once. Around 5% of the sample goes to the ten largest clones. The sample's time point label is to be understood as: about 28 days (+/-7) after the second vaccine dose. Interpreted using the paper, the treatment or condition label stands for: meningococcal conjugate vaccine given as trial control. The material was peripheral blood, obtained 28 days after the second dose of the MenACWY control vaccine. These receptors were obtained from an adult who received the MenACWY meningococcal vaccine as a control.

The V call is TRBV6-5, the J call TRBJ1-2; 7 positions agree with TRBD1. This CDR3 is built from 13 residues. V shed 0 bases, J shed 8 bases, and the junction held 3 bases outside the gene matches. From germline, CDR1 is MNHEY and CDR2 SVGAGI. In DNA, the CDR3 is TGTGCCAGCAGTTACTCATTCAGGGGGGGCTACACCTTC. Translating it yields CASSYSFRGGYTF.

The rearrangement links TRBV4-3 to TRBJ2-2, with D possibly matching TRBD2 (6 bases). Trimming took 3 bases from V and 8 from J, leaving 13 bases between them. The CDR3 extends over 14 amino acids. Germline loops: CDR1 LGHNA, CDR2 YSLEER. The CDR3 loop reads CASSHAGTSGELFF. In nucleotides, the CDR3 is TGCGCCAGCAGCCATGCCGGGACTTCGGGGGAGCTGTTTTTT.

This chain joins TRBV15 and TRBJ1-2; TRBD1 agrees at 7 bases. V trimming: 0 bases; J trimming: 8 bases; junction bases outside the gene matches: 9. Germline V gene data show CDR1 as LNHNV and CDR2 as YYDKDF (reference sequence). This CDR3 has 15 amino acids. The CDR3 nucleotides read TGTGCCACCAGCAGAGATCAACTCAGGGGGAAAGGCTACACCTTC. Protein sequence: CATSRDQLRGKGYTF.

The chain is built from TRBV7-9 and TRBJ1-3; D may be TRBD1 (5 bases). CDR1 is SEHNR, CDR2 FQNEAQ, per germline (reference sequence). This CDR3 contains 14 residues. V shed 5 bases and J shed 9 bases, with 17 bases lying between them. In DNA, the CDR3 is TGTGCCAGCAGCGGGGCGGGCCGCCTGAGCACCATATATTTT. This sequence encodes CASSGAGRLSTIYF.

V gene TRBV9 combines with J gene TRBJ2-3; TRBD1 might be the D (7 bases). CDR1 SGDLS and CDR2 YYNGEE come from the germline V gene. The CDR3 is 14 residues long. The V end was cut by 6 bases, the J end by 6 bases, with 17 bases between. CDR3 residues: CASTVSGGLDTQYF. The CDR3 bases are TGTGCCAGCACCGTTTCAGGGGGGTTGGATACGCAGTATTTT.

This chain joins TRBV6-2 or TRBV6-3 and TRBJ2-5; D possibly uses TRBD1 or TRBD2 (5 bases each). Germline V gives CDR1 MNHEY, CDR2 SVGEGT. There are 17 residues in the CDR3. Trimming took 2 bases from V and 1 from J, leaving 17 bases between them. The chain's CDR3 is CASSYRKGRSAQETQYF. Written as DNA, the CDR3 is TGTGCCAGCAGTTACCGGAAGGGGCGTAGCGCCCAAGAGACCCAGTACTTC.

A word on this clone: This specimen includes other DNA sequences encoding the same CDR3. The chain recombines TRBV5-1 with TRBJ2-1, with D uncertain. V dropped 0 bases and J dropped 7 bases, with 5 bases sitting between them. Germline values: CDR1 SGHRS, CDR2 YFSETQ. CDR3 length equals 12 residues. The CDR3 here is CASSLAGNEQFF. The DNA of the CDR3 is TGCGCCAGCAGCTTGGCCGGAAATGAGCAGTTCTTC.

The CDR3 coding sequence is TGTGCCACCAGTGATTTTAGGACTAGCGGGGGCCAAGAGACCCAGTACTTC. It yields the protein CATSDFRTSGGQETQYF. The chain joins TRBV24-1 to TRBJ2-5; 13 positions match TRBD2. Per the germline V gene, CDR1 is KGHDR and CDR2 is SFDVKD. Trimming removed 1 base from V and 1 base from J; junction bases left unmatched: 2. The CDR3 length is 17 residues.

The sample holds a few counts of this clone. The chain carries TRBV7-3 and TRBJ2-1; D possibly corresponds to TRBD2 (6 bases). V was clipped by 0 bases and J by 2 bases, with 8 bases between them. There are 15 residues in the CDR3. CDR1 is SGHTA and CDR2 is FQGTGA in the germline V gene. The CDR3 spells CASSLTRGTYNEQFF. As DNA, the CDR3 is TGTGCCAGCAGCTTAACCCGGGGGACCTACAATGAGCAGTTCTTC. The full variable domain, in which reference TRBV7-3 and TRBJ2-1 provide the parts outside the CDR3, is GAGVSQTPSNKVTEKGKYVELRCDPISGHTALYWYRQSLGQGPEFLIYFQGTGAADDSGLPNDRFFAVRPEGSVSTLKIQRTERGDSAVYLCASSLTRGTYNEQFFGPGTRLTVL.

CDR3 sequence reads: CASSLKGSPAFF. CDR3 bases: TGTGCCAGCAGCTTAAAGGGTTCCCCGGCTTTCTTT. The rearrangement joins TRBV3-1 (or the pseudogene TRBV3-2) to TRBJ1-1, with D unresolved. CDR3 length: 12 residues. Trimming stripped 5 bases from V and 11 bases from J, with 15 bases between. Germline loops: CDR1 LGHDT, CDR2 YNNKEL (reference sequence).

This clone has only one observation. The CDR3 DNA follows: TGTGCCAGTAGTAACCAGGGGATCTATGGCTACACCTTC. This translates into CASSNQGIYGYTF. The chain couples TRBV19 to TRBJ1-2; possibly TRBD1 for D (6 bases). V shed 4 bases and J shed 4 bases, with 10 bases lying between them. From germline, CDR1 is LNHDA and CDR2 SQIVND (reference sequence). The CDR3 has 13 residues.

The chain couples TRBV7-2 to TRBJ2-3; D might be TRBD1 (6 bases). Trimming took off 5 bases at V and 3 bases at J, with 18 bases between the two ends. CDR1 and CDR2 from the germline V gene are SGHTA and FQGNSA. CDR3 length: 16 amino acids. CDR3 DNA: TGTGCCAGCAGCCCGATTAGTAGGGGGATAACAGATACGCAGTATTTT. It encodes CASSPISRGITDTQYF.

This chain links TRBV5-4 with TRBJ2-4, with D possibly being TRBD2 (5 bases). Per the germline V gene, CDR1 is SGHNT and CDR2 is YYREEE (reference sequence). CDR3 length: 15 amino acids. Trimming left V 3 bases short and J 4 bases short, with 14 bases between. The CDR3 coding sequence is TGTGCCAGCAGCTCACCCGCGGGCACTAAAAACATTCAGTACTTC. Translated: CASSSPAGTKNIQYF. Drawing the rest from reference TRBV5-4 and TRBJ2-4, the complete variable domain is ETGVTQSPTHLIKTRGQQVTLRCSSQSGHNTVSWYQQALGQGPQFIFQYYREEENGRGNFPPRFSGLQFPNYSSELNVNALELDDSALYLCASSSPAGTKNIQYFGAGTRLSVL.

Here the CDR3 reads CASGLVPTGGYGYTF. DNA for the CDR3: TGTGCTAGTGGTTTGGTACCCACAGGGGGATATGGCTACACCTTC. J is TRBJ1-2 and V is TRBV12-5; 8 bases fit TRBD1. Germline loops: CDR1 LGHNT, CDR2 FRNRAP. The CDR3 has 15 residues. Trimming took 0 bases from V and 5 from J; bases not matched to a gene: 5.

The V gene is TRBV4-1, the J gene TRBJ2-7; D is unresolved. Trimming removed 1 base from V and 3 bases from J, with 10 bases in between. This CDR3 is built from 14 residues. The V gene's germline CDR1 is MGHRA and CDR2 YSYEKL. The CDR3 sequence: CASSQVDTDYEQYF. The CDR3 nucleotides are TGCGCCAGCAGCCAAGTCGACACCGACTACGAGCAGTACTTC.

The chain couples TRBV14 to TRBJ2-7, with 8 nucleotides matching TRBD2. This CDR3 contains 16 residues. From germline, CDR1 is SGHDN and CDR2 FVKESK. V trimming: 0 bases; J trimming: 0 bases; junction bases outside the gene matches: 4. CDR3 nucleotides: TGTGCCAGCAGCCAAGATCGCCTAGCGGGCTCCTACGAGCAGTACTTC. Translating gives CASSQDRLAGSYEQYF.

This clone was detected once. The chain recombines TRBV5-1 with TRBJ1-1; D gene ambiguous. Trimming took off 4 bases at V and 0 bases at J, with 16 bases between the two ends. This CDR3 has 16 amino acids. Germline CDR1 reads SGHRS; CDR2 reads YFSETQ. Here the CDR3 DNA reads TGCGCCAGCAGCCCCCGCGGAGACGGCATGAACACTGAAGCTTTCTTT. Residues: CASSPRGDGMNTEAFF.